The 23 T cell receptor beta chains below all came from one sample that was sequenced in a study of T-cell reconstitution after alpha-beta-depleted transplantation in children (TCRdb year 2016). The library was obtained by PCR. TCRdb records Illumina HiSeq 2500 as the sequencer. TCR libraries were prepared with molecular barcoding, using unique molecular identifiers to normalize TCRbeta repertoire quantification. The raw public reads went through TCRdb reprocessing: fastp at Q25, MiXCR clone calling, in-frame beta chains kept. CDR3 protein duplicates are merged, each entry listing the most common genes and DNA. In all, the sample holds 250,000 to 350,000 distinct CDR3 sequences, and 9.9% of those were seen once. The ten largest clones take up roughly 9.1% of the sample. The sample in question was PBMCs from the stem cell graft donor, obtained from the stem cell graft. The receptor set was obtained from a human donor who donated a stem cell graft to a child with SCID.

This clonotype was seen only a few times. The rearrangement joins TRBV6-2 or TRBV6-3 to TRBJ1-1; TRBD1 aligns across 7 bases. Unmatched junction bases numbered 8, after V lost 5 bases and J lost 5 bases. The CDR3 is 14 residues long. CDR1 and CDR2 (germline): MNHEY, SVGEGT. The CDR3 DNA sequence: TGTGCCAGCAGTATCGACAGGGTCGTGACTGAAGCTTTCTTT. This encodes CASSIDRVVTEAFF.

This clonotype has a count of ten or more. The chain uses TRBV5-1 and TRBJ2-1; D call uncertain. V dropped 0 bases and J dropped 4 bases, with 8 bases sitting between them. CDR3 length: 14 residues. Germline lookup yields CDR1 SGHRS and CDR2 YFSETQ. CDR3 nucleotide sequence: TGCGCCAGCAGCTTGGAAGGTTCTTACAATGAGCAGTTCTTC. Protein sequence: CASSLEGSYNEQFF. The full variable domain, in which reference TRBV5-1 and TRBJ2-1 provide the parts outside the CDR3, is KAGVTQTPRYLIKTRGQQVTLSCSPISGHRSVSWYQQTPGQGLQFLFEYFSETQRNKGNFPGRFSGRQFSNSRSEMNVSTLELGDSALYLCASSLEGSYNEQFFGPGTRLTVL.

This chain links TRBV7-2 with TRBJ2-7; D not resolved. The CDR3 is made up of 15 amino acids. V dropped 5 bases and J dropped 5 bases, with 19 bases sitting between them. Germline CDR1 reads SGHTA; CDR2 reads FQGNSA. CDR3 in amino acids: CASSRWVALFDEQYF. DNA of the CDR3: TGTGCCAGCAGCCGTTGGGTAGCTCTCTTTGACGAGCAGTACTTC.

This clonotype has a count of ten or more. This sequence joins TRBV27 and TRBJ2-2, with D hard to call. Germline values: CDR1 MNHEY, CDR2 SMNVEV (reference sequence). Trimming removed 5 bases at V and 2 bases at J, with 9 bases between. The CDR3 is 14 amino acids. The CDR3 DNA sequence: TGTGCCAGCAGTCCCCACAGAAACACCGGGGAGCTGTTTTTT. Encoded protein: CASSPHRNTGELFF.

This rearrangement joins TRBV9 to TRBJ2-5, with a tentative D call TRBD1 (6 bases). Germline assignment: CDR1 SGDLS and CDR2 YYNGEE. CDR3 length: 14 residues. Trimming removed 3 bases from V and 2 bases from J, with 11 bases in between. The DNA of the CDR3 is TGTGCCAGCAGCGCAACAGGGATACAAGAGACCCAGTACTTC. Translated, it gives CASSATGIQETQYF.

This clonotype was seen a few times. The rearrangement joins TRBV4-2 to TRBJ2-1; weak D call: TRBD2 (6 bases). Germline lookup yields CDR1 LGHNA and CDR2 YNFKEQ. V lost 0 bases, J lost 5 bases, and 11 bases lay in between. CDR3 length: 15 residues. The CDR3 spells CASSQDRASDNEQFF. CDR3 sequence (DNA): TGTGCCAGCAGCCAAGATCGGGCTAGCGACAATGAGCAGTTCTTC.

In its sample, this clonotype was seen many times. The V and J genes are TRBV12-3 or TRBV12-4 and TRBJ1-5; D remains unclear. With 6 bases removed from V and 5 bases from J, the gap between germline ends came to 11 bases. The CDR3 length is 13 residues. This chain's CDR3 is CASRRRQDQPQHF. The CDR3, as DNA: TGTGCCAGCAGGAGACGGCAAGATCAGCCCCAGCATTTT.

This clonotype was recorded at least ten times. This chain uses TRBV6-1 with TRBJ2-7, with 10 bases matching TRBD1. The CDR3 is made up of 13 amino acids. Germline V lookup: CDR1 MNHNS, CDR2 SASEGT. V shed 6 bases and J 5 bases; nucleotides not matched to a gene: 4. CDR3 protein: CASRRDRGDEQYF. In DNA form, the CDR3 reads TGTGCCAGCAGACGGGACAGGGGAGACGAGCAGTACTTC.

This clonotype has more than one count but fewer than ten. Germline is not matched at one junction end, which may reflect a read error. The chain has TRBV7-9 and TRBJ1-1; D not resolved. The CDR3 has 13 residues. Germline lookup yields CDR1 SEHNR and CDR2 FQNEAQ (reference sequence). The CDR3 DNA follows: TGTGCCAGCAGGTTAGAGGCCGTGGGGGAAGCTTTCTTT. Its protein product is CASRLEAVGEAFF.

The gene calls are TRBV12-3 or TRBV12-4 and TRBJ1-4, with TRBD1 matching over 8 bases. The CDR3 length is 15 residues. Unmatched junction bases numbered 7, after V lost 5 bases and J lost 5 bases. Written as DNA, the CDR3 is TGTGCCAGCAGTCCCTCAGGGGGCAGCAATGAAAAACTGTTTTTT. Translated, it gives CASSPSGGSNEKLFF.

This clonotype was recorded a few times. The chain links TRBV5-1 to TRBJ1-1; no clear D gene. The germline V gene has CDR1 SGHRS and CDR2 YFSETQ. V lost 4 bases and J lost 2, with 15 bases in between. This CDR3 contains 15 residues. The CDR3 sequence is CASSRHADLNTEAFF. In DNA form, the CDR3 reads TGCGCCAGCAGCCGCCATGCCGACCTAAACACTGAAGCTTTCTTT.

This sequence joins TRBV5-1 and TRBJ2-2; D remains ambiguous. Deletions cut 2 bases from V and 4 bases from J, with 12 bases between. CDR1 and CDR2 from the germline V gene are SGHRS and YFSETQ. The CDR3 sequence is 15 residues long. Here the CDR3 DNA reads TGCGCCAGCAGCTTCGAACGACCGGGCACCGGGGAGCTGTTTTTT. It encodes CASSFERPGTGELFF.

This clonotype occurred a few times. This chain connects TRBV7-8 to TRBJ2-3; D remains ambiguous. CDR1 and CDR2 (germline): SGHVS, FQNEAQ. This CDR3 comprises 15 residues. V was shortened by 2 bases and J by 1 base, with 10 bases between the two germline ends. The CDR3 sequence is CASSLWIGGTDTQYF. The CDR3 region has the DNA TGTGCCAGCAGCTTATGGATCGGAGGCACAGATACGCAGTATTTT.

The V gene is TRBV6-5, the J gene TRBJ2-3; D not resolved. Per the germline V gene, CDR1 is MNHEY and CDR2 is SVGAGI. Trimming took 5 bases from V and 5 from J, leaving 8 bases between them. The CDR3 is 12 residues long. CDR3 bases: TGTGCCAGCAGTACACCGGGAGATACGCAGTATTTT. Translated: CASSTPGDTQYF.

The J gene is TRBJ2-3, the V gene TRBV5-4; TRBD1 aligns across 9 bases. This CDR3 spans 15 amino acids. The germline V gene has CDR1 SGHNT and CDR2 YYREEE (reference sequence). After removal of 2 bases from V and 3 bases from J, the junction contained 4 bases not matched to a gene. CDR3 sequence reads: CASSLGDRVTDTQYF. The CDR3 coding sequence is TGTGCCAGCAGCTTAGGGGACAGGGTAACAGATACGCAGTATTTT.

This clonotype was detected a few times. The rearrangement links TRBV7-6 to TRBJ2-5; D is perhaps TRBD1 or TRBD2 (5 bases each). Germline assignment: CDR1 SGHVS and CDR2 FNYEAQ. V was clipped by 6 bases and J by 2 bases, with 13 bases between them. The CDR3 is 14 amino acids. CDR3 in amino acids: CASSPWDGQETQYF. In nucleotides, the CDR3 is TGTGCCAGCAGTCCCTGGGACGGACAAGAGACCCAGTACTTC.

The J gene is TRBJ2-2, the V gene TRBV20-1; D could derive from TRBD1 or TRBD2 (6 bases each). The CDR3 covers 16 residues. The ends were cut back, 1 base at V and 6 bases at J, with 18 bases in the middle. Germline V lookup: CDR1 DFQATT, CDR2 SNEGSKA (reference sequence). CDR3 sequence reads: CSARALGSGEAGELFF. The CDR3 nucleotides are TGCAGTGCTAGAGCCCTGGGATCAGGGGAGGCCGGGGAGCTGTTTTTT.

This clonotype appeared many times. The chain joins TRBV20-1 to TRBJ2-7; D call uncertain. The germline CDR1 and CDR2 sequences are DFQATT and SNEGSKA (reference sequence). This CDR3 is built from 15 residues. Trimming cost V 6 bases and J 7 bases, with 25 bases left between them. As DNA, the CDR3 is TGCAGTGCCATCCGACTGAACGTTGGGATTACGGAGCAGTACTTC. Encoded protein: CSAIRLNVGITEQYF.

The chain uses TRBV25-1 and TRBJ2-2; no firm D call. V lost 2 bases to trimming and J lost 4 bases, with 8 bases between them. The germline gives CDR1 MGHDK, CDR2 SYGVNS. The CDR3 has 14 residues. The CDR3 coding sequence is TGTGCCAGCAGTGAAGCGAGAATCACCGGGGAGCTGTTTTTT. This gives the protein CASSEARITGELFF.

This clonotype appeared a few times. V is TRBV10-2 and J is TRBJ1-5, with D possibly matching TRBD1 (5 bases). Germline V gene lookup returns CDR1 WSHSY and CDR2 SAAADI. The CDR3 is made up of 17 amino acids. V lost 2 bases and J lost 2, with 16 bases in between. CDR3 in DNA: TGCGCCAGCAGTGAGATTCTCGGGGGAGTCGGCAATCAGCCCCAGCATTTT. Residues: CASSEILGGVGNQPQHF.

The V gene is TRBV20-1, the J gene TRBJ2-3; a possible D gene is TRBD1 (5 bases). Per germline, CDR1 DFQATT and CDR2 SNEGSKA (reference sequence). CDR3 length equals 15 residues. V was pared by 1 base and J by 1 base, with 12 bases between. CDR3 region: CSARVFSRGTDTQYF. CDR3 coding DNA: TGCAGTGCTAGAGTTTTCTCCAGGGGCACAGATACGCAGTATTTT.

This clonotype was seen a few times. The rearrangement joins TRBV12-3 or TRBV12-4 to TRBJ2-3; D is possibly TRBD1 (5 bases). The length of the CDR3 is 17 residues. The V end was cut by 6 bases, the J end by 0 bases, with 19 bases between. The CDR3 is CASRPPLGATSTDTQYF. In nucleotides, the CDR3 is TGTGCCAGCAGACCCCCCCTAGGGGCCACTAGCACAGATACGCAGTATTTT.

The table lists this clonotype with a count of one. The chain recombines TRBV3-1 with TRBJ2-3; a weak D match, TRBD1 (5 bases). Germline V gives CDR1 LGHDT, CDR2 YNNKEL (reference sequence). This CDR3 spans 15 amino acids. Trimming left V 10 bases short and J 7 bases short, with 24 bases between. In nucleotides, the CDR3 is TGTGCCACCACCAAAGAGGTGACTTGGACACATACGCAGTATTTT. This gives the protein CATTKEVTWTHTQYF.